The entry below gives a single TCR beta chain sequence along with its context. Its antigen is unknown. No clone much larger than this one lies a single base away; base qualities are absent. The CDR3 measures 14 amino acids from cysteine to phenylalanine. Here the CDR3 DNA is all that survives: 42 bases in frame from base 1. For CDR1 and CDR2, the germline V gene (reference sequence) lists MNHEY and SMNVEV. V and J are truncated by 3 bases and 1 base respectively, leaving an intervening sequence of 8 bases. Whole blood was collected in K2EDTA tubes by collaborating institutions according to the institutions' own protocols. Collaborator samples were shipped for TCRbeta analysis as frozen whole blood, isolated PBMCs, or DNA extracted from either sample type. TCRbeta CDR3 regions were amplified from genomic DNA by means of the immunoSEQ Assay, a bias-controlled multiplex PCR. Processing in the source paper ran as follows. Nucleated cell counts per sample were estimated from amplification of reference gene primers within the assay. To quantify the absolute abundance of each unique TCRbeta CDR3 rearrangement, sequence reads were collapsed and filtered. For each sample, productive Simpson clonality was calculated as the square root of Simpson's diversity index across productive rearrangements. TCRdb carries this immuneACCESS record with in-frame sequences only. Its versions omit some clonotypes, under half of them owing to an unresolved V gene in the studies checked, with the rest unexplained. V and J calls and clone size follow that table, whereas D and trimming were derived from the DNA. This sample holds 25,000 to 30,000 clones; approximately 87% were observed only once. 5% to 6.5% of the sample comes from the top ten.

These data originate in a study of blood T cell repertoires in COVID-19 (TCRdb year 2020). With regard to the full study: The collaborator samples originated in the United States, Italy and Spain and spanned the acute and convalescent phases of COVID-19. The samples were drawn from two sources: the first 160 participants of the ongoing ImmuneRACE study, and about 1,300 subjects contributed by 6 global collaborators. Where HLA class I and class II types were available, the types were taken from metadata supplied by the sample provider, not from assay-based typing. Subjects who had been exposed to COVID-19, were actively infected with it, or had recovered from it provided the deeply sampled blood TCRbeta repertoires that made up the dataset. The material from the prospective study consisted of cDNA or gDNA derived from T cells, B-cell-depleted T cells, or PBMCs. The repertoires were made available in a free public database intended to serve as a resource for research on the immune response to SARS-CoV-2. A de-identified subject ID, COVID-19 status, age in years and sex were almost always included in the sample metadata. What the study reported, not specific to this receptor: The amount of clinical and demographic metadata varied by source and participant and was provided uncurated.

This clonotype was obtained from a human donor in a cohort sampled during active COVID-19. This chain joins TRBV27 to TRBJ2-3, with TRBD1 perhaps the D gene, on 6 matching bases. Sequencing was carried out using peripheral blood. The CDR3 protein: CASSFEGGTDTQYF. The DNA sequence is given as TGTGCCAGCAGTTTTGAGGGGGGCACAGATACGCAGTATTTT.